One sample yielded the 24 T cell receptor beta chains listed below, sequenced in a study of cytomegalovirus exposure and HLA in healthy donors (dated by TCRdb to 2016 to 2017). Preparation of the library involved the immunoSEQ multiplex PCR assay. For the multiplex PCR, a mixture combining 60 forward primers for TCR Vbeta segments and 13 reverse primers for TCR Jbeta segments was used. Imported from immuneACCESS, the table was reduced by TCRdb to in-frame sequences with V and J called. These copies leave out some clones; in studies compared against another copy, an unresolved V gene accounts for under half, and the cause of the remainder is not known. The sample records approximately 140,000 clones, over 75% of which are singletons. Together, the top ten hold 8.8% of the sample. Sequences were obtained from PBMCs. These receptors were obtained from a woman aged 45 to 65 in good health and CMV-seropositive.

This chain joins TRBV27 and TRBJ2-3, with a tentative D call TRBD2 (6 bases). V was pared by 3 bases and J by 8 bases, with 12 bases between. This CDR3 is built from 13 residues. The germline gives CDR1 MNHEY, CDR2 SMNVEV (reference sequence). The CDR3 is CASSLSRGSTQYF. In DNA, the CDR3 is TGTGCCAGCAGTTTGTCCCGGGGGAGTACGCAGTATTTT.

This chain uses TRBV5-1 with TRBJ2-3, with D tentatively TRBD1 (6 bases). The V and J ends lost 3 bases and 2 bases respectively, with 10 bases between them. The CDR3 is 14 amino acids. Germline CDR1 and CDR2: SGHRS and YFSETQ. The CDR3 DNA sequence: TGCGCCAGCAGCTCGGGACAACTCACAGATACGCAGTATTTT. Its translation is CASSSGQLTDTQYF.

This clone was seen more than once but under ten times. V gene TRBV10-3 combines with J gene TRBJ1-1; D is unclear. Germline CDR1 and CDR2: ENHRY and SYGVKD. This CDR3 comprises 12 residues. The V gene lost 4 bases and the J gene lost 5 bases, with 8 bases spanning the gap. Here the CDR3 DNA reads TGTGCCATCAGTGCGAGAGGAACTGAAGCTTTCTTT. This gives the protein CAISARGTEAFF.

V usage is TRBV6-5 and J usage is TRBJ1-2; tentatively, D is TRBD1 (6 bases). The CDR3 has 14 amino acids. Trimming removed 6 bases from V and 2 bases from J, with 13 bases in between. Germline CDR1 MNHEY, CDR2 SVGAGI. In DNA form, the CDR3 reads TGTGCCAGCAGCCTCGAGACAGGCAACTATGGCTACACCTTC. Translation: CASSLETGNYGYTF.

The V gene is TRBV7-2, the J gene TRBJ2-3; the match to TRBD2 covers 12 bases. Unmatched junction bases numbered 1, after V lost 5 bases and J lost 1 base. The germline V gene has CDR1 SGHTA and CDR2 FQGNSA. There are 15 residues in the CDR3. The CDR3 is CASSTSGGRTDTQYF. CDR3 nucleotides: TGTGCCAGCAGCACTAGCGGGGGGCGCACAGATACGCAGTATTTT.

V usage is TRBV18 and J usage is TRBJ2-3; 8 nucleotides align to TRBD1. Per germline, CDR1 KGHSH and CDR2 LQKENI. The trim removed 5 bases at V and 5 bases at J, leaving 6 bases unmatched. CDR3 size: 14 residues. CDR3 coding DNA: TGTGCCAGCTCAGCGACAGGGGAGGAAGATACGCAGTATTTT. This gives the protein CASSATGEEDTQYF.

This clone was found once. This chain uses TRBV4-1 with TRBJ2-3; TRBD2 might be the D (6 bases). This CDR3 region has 14 residues. Trimming removed 4 bases from V and 2 bases from J, with 10 bases in between. CDR1 is MGHRA, CDR2 YSYEKL, per germline. CDR3 amino acids: CASSPGLDTDTQYF. The CDR3 region has the DNA TGCGCCAGCAGCCCGGGACTGGACACAGATACGCAGTATTTT.

The gene calls are TRBV6-5 and TRBJ2-5; 10 bases align to TRBD2. J gave up 4 bases and V 10 bases, and 6 bases lay outside the gene matches. The CDR3 has 13 amino acids. Germline V gene lookup returns CDR1 MNHEY and CDR2 SVGAGI. The CDR3 spells CATTLAGVETQYF. CDR3 in DNA: TGTGCCACAACCCTAGCGGGGGTAGAGACCCAGTACTTC.

This chain connects TRBV19 to TRBJ2-1; D might be TRBD2 (6 bases). The CDR3 has 15 amino acids. Germline values: CDR1 LNHDA, CDR2 SQIVND (reference sequence). V lost 4 bases and J 5 bases, leaving 15 bases between the germline ends. Here the CDR3 reads CASSNRLRENNEQFF. CDR3 bases: TGTGCCAGTAGTAACCGCCTCCGGGAGAACAATGAGCAGTTCTTC. Looking up the rest from reference TRBV19 and TRBJ2-1 gives the full variable domain: DGGITQSPKYLFRKEGQNVTLSCEQNLNHDAMYWYRQDPGQGLRLIYYSQIVNDFQKGDIAEGYSVSREKKESFPLTVTSAQKNPTAFYLCASSNRLRENNEQFFGPGTRLTVL.

This chain links TRBV7-2 with TRBJ2-1; 14 bases align to TRBD2. V gave up 6 bases and J gave up 10 bases; unmatched junction bases: 8. This CDR3 has 15 residues. Per the germline V gene, CDR1 is SGHTA and CDR2 is FQGNSA. CDR3 in DNA: TGTGCCAGCAGTTGGGGGACTAGCGGGGGTGAAGAGCAGTTCTTC. Its translation: CASSWGTSGGEEQFF.

The CDR3 region is CASSPLLGRGDYEQYF. The CDR3 bases are TGTGCCAGCAGCCCGCTCCTAGGCAGGGGGGACTACGAGCAGTACTTC. The rearrangement links TRBV7-9 to TRBJ2-7; D is perhaps TRBD1 (7 bases). The ends were cut back, 5 bases at V and 3 bases at J, with 20 bases in the middle. This CDR3 region has 16 residues. Germline V gene lookup returns CDR1 SEHNR and CDR2 FQNEAQ (reference sequence).

V and J are TRBV6-5 and TRBJ2-5; D may be TRBD2 (5 bases). Per the germline V gene, CDR1 is MNHEY and CDR2 is SVGAGI. The V gene lost 6 bases and the J gene lost 5 bases, with 10 bases spanning the gap. This CDR3 is 12 amino acids long. The CDR3 region has the DNA TGTGCCAGCAGAAGTCCGGGGGAGACCCAGTACTTC. Translating it yields CASRSPGETQYF.

The rearrangement joins TRBV18 to TRBJ2-3; TRBD1 agrees at 7 bases. Trimming at V came to 4 bases and at J to 5 bases, leaving 3 bases not matched to a gene. This CDR3 contains 13 residues. CDR1 and CDR2 (germline): KGHSH, LQKENI. CDR3 sequence: CASSQGAGDTQYF. DNA for the CDR3: TGTGCCAGCTCACAGGGGGCGGGAGATACGCAGTATTTT.

The chain has TRBV10-3 and TRBJ1-6; D is possibly TRBD1 (5 bases). Germline CDR1 reads ENHRY; CDR2 reads SYGVKD. The length of the CDR3 is 13 residues. The V and J ends lost 7 bases and 11 bases respectively, with 15 bases between them. The CDR3, as DNA: TGTGCCATCAAAAGTCAGGGTGTCGCACCCCTCCACTTT. Protein sequence: CAIKSQGVAPLHF.

The chain employs TRBV7-2 and TRBJ2-1, with 12 bases matching TRBD2. This CDR3 spans 19 amino acids. V lost 0 bases and J lost 3; bases outside the gene matches: 9. Germline loops: CDR1 SGHTA, CDR2 FQGNSA. CDR3 amino acids: CASSLAHLAGGGDYNEQFF. The CDR3 coding sequence is TGTGCCAGCAGCTTAGCGCATCTAGCGGGGGGGGGAGACTACAATGAGCAGTTCTTC.

The rearrangement links TRBV7-2 to TRBJ2-1; TRBD1 matches at 7 bases. The CDR3 is made up of 11 amino acids. With V trimmed by 5 bases and J by 15 bases, 7 bases remained unmatched. Germline V lookup: CDR1 SGHTA, CDR2 FQGNSA. The CDR3 reads CASSAQGVAFF. The CDR3 DNA sequence: TGTGCCAGCAGCGCCCAGGGGGTGGCGTTCTTC.

V is TRBV4-3 and J is TRBJ1-6; TRBD1 agrees at 11 bases. CDR1 is LGHNA, CDR2 YSLEER, per germline. Germline trimming cut 4 bases from V and 6 bases from J; bases unmatched to any gene: 11. The CDR3 contains 18 residues. CDR3 sequence reads: CASSRGQGEGFSNSPLHF. The CDR3 coding sequence is TGCGCCAGCAGCCGGGGACAGGGGGAGGGGTTCTCTAATTCACCCCTCCACTTT.

V gene TRBV6-5 combines with J gene TRBJ2-3, with 8 bases aligning to TRBD1. The ends lost 6 bases at V and 3 bases at J; junction bases unmatched: 8. CDR3 length equals 15 residues. Per the germline V gene, CDR1 is MNHEY and CDR2 is SVGAGI. CDR3 nucleotides: TGTGCCAGCAGCCGACAGGGGACTGGTACAGATACGCAGTATTTT. As protein: CASSRQGTGTDTQYF.

The chain uses TRBV9 and TRBJ2-3; possibly TRBD2 for D (6 bases). From germline, CDR1 is SGDLS and CDR2 YYNGEE. Trimming stripped 3 bases from V and 0 bases from J, with 8 bases between. The CDR3 is made up of 14 amino acids. The DNA of the CDR3 is TGTGCCAGCAGCGCCGGGACTAGCACAGATACGCAGTATTTT. Translated, it gives CASSAGTSTDTQYF.

The genes are TRBV4-3 and TRBJ2-6; 12 nucleotides agree with TRBD1. The CDR3 has 19 residues. V trimming: 0 bases; J trimming: 4 bases; junction bases outside the gene matches: 7. CDR1 LGHNA and CDR2 YSLEER come from the germline V gene. The CDR3 region has the DNA TGCGCCAGCAGCCAAGATCCGGGACAGGGGGCGCGAGGGGCCAACGTCCTGACTTTC. It yields the protein CASSQDPGQGARGANVLTF.

The chain employs TRBV14 and TRBJ1-1; 9 nucleotides match TRBD1. CDR3 length: 15 residues. Germline CDR1 is SGHDN and CDR2 is FVKESK. J gave up 10 bases and V 2 bases, and 11 bases lay outside the gene matches. The CDR3 coding sequence is TGTGCCAGCAGCCAAACCGGGACAGGGCCCTGGGGAGCTTTCTTT. Protein product: CASSQTGTGPWGAFF.

This chain links TRBV27 with TRBJ2-1; 10 nucleotides line up with TRBD1. The V segment lost 7 bases and the J segment 7 bases; nucleotides outside the gene matches: 7. This CDR3 is built from 14 residues. In germline, CDR1 is MNHEY, CDR2 SMNVEV (reference sequence). CDR3 residues: CASTMTGGGNEQFF. As DNA, the CDR3 is TGTGCCAGCACCATGACAGGGGGCGGAAATGAGCAGTTCTTC.

The gene calls are TRBV27 and TRBJ2-5; D unresolved. This CDR3 is 14 amino acids long. Trimming shortened V by 2 bases and J by 0 bases, and 7 bases separated the two germline ends. Germline values: CDR1 MNHEY, CDR2 SMNVEV (reference sequence). In nucleotides, the CDR3 is TGTGCCAGCAGTTTACCAGGCGACCAAGAGACCCAGTACTTC. It translates to CASSLPGDQETQYF.

The genes are TRBV5-4 and TRBJ1-1; TRBD1 agrees at 7 bases. There are 14 residues in the CDR3. After removal of 5 bases from V and 1 base from J, the junction contained 5 bases not matched to a gene. Per germline, CDR1 SGHNT and CDR2 YYREEE (reference sequence). The CDR3 nucleotides read TGTGCCAGCAGTTCGGGACAGTCGAACACTGAAGCTTTCTTT. The encoded protein is CASSSGQSNTEAFF.